These T cell receptor beta chains were read from a single sample in a study of T cells in lung cancer brain metastases. Repertoires were generated with immunoSEQ multiplex PCR, while TCRdb's copy carries only in-frame clones and drops some. Of approximately 2,000 clones in the sample, roughly 90% were seen once. Sequenced sample: tumor tissue from a brain metastasis. These receptors were taken from a woman aged 45-65 years with non-small cell lung cancer that had spread to the brain. Each CDR3 is given with its conserved first and last residue. The D gene is left open where the match is weak. Expanded clones get a size class; other rows say once, few or many, or leave the size out.

d_call,v_call,j_call,clone_size,cdr3_aa,cdr3_nt
NA,TRBV30,TRBJ2-3,NA,CAWSVGALEGDTQYF,TGTGCCTGGAGTGTCGGGGCATTGGAGGGAGATACGCAGTATTTT
TRBD1,TRBV30,TRBJ1-1,few,CAWRRPDRENTEAFF,TGTGCCTGGAGACGACCGGACAGGGAGAACACTGAAGCTTTCTTT
NA,TRBV5-1,TRBJ1-2,once,CASSLVSGGTLGYTF,TGCGCCAGCAGCTTGGTGTCCGGGGGGACCCTTGGCTACACCTTC
TRBD2,TRBV7-9,TRBJ2-3,NA,CASSSTSGSADTQYF,TGTGCCAGCAGCTCGACTAGCGGGAGTGCAGATACGCAGTATTTT
NA,TRBV7-2,TRBJ1-1,NA,CASSPREGMNTEAFF,TGTGCCAGCAGCCCCCGGGAGGGTATGAACACTGAAGCTTTCTTT
TRBD1,TRBV4-3,TRBJ1-4,NA,CASSQGGTGNEKLFF,TGCGCCAGCAGCCAAGGCGGGACAGGGAATGAAAAACTGTTTTTT
NA,TRBV5-8,TRBJ1-2,NA,CASSLRRANYGYTF,TGTGCCAGCAGCTTACGGCGGGCTAACTATGGCTACACCTTC
NA,TRBV7-2,TRBJ1-1,NA,CASSLVRGNTEAFF,TGTGCCAGCAGCTTAGTAAGGGGGAACACTGAAGCTTTCTTT
NA,TRBV7-2,TRBJ2-7,NA,CASSLVWAYEQYF,TGTGCCAGCAGCTTAGTATGGGCCTACGAGCAGTACTTC
NA,TRBV7-2,TRBJ2-7,NA,CASSSGGSVHEQYF,TGTGCCAGCAGCTCCGGGGGTAGCGTCCACGAGCAGTACTTC
NA,TRBV20-1,TRBJ2-7,NA,CSASRSVEQYF,TGCAGTGCTAGTAGGAGCGTCGAGCAGTACTTC
TRBD1,TRBV10-3,TRBJ2-7,NA,CAIMAGTGSREQYF,TGTGCCATCATGGCCGGGACAGGGAGTCGCGAGCAGTACTTC
NA,TRBV29-1,TRBJ1-1,few,CSVFRSLEAFF,TGCAGCGTTTTTCGTTCCCTTGAAGCTTTCTTT
TRBD2,TRBV6-6,TRBJ2-1,NA,CASSYLAGVFEQFF,TGTGCCAGCAGTTACCTAGCGGGGGTGTTTGAGCAGTTCTTC
NA,TRBV6-5,TRBJ1-2,NA,CASSSREAYTF,TGTGCCAGCAGTAGCAGGGAAGCCTACACCTTC
NA,TRBV5-1,TRBJ2-7,NA,CASSWGRGNEQYF,TGCGCCAGCAGCTGGGGGCGGGGGAACGAGCAGTACTTC
NA,TRBV7-7,TRBJ2-5,NA,CASSLSQGMETQYF,TGTGCCAGCAGCTTAAGTCAGGGTATGGAGACCCAGTACTTC
NA,TRBV9,TRBJ1-4,few,CASSPRGGVEKLFF,TGTGCCAGCAGCCCCCGTGGGGGGGTGGAAAAACTGTTTTTT
NA,TRBV11-2,TRBJ1-1,NA,CASSLARTLNTEAFF,TGTGCCAGCAGCTTAGCGAGAACCCTAAACACTGAAGCTTTCTTT
NA,TRBV14,TRBJ2-6,NA,CASNINGGAGANVLTF,TGTGCCAGCAACATCAACGGGGGCGCTGGGGCCAACGTCCTGACTTTC
TRBD1,TRBV19,TRBJ2-7,NA,CASSMGQGYEQYF,TGTGCCAGTAGTATGGGACAGGGTTACGAGCAGTACTTC
TRBD1,TRBV28,TRBJ1-2,once,CASSFWDSLYGYTF,TGTGCCAGCAGTTTTTGGGACAGCCTCTATGGCTACACCTTC
TRBD2,TRBV6-4,TRBJ2-5,NA,CARHLAGDQETQYF,TGTGCCAGGCATCTAGCGGGGGATCAAGAGACCCAGTACTTC
NA,TRBV30,TRBJ2-1,NA,CAWSGSSYNEQFF,TGTGCCTGGAGTGGGAGCTCCTACAATGAGCAGTTCTTC
NA,TRBV7-9,TRBJ1-2,NA,CASSSGDSYHYGYTF,TGTGCCAGCAGCTCCGGAGACAGCTACCATTATGGCTACACCTTC
NA,TRBV2,TRBJ2-7,NA,CASWGDGSSYEQYF,TGTGCCAGCTGGGGGGACGGGAGCTCCTACGAGCAGTACTTC
NA,TRBV5-1,TRBJ2-7,NA,CASSLGQSYEQYF,TGCGCCAGCAGCTTGGGGCAATCCTACGAGCAGTACTTC
TRBD1,TRBV11-2,TRBJ2-7,NA,CASSLGRGPANEQYF,TGTGCCAGCAGCTTAGGCAGGGGGCCTGCGAACGAGCAGTACTTC
NA,TRBV7-3,TRBJ1-5,few,CASSIAGGSNQPQHF,TGTGCCAGCTCAATTGCGGGGGGAAGCAATCAGCCCCAGCATTTT
NA,TRBV7-2,TRBJ2-5,NA,CASSLDTSRMETQYF,TGTGCCAGCAGCTTAGACACTAGCCGAATGGAGACCCAGTACTTC
NA,TRBV20-1,TRBJ2-7,NA,CSARDPGNKYF,TGCAGTGCTAGAGATCCCGGGAATAAGTACTTC
TRBD2,TRBV27,TRBJ2-7,NA,CANSLGTSGRRYEQYF,TGTGCCAACAGTTTAGGGACTAGCGGGAGGCGGTACGAGCAGTACTTC
NA,TRBV6-1,TRBJ2-7,NA,CASSDGGVQGTYEQYF,TGTGCCAGCAGTGATGGCGGGGTACAGGGCACCTACGAGCAGTACTTC
NA,TRBV19,TRBJ1-5,NA,CASSNDRSQPQHF,TGTGCCAGTAGCAACGACAGGAGTCAGCCCCAGCATTTT
NA,TRBV15,TRBJ1-5,NA,CATSSRGGDSIQPQHF,TGTGCCACCAGCAGCCGTGGAGGGGACTCTATCCAGCCCCAGCATTTT
TRBD2,TRBV9,TRBJ2-3,NA,CASSNQRGASTDTQYF,TGTGCCAGCAGCAATCAGCGGGGGGCCAGCACAGATACGCAGTATTTT
NA,TRBV11-2,TRBJ2-7,NA,CASSLPGVLSYEQYF,TGTGCCAGCAGCCTCCCGGGAGTGCTCTCCTACGAGCAGTACTTC
TRBD1,TRBV19,TRBJ2-1,NA,CASRKTTGTGVGNEQFF,TGTGCCAGTAGAAAGACCACCGGGACAGGGGTAGGCAATGAGCAGTTCTTC
NA,TRBV4-3,TRBJ1-1,NA,CASSRGATEAFF,TGCGCCAGCAGCCGAGGTGCCACTGAAGCTTTCTTT
TRBD1,TRBV18,TRBJ1-2,NA,CASSSADRGEYGYTF,TGTGCCAGCTCATCGGCGGACAGGGGGGAATATGGCTACACCTTC
NA,TRBV6-4,TRBJ1-2,NA,CARKGPPGLHGYTF,TGTGCCCGCAAGGGGCCCCCGGGGCTTCATGGCTACACCTTC
NA,TRBV19,TRBJ2-1,NA,CASSNSPNEQFF,TGTGCCAGTAGTAATAGCCCCAATGAGCAGTTCTTC
TRBD2,TRBV4-1,TRBJ2-1,NA,CASSQEGVSGRPNEQFF,TGCGCCAGCAGCCAAGAAGGGGTTAGCGGGAGGCCCAATGAGCAGTTCTTC